Sequencing of this T cell receptor (beta chain) was carried out in a study of T cell responses to AZD1222 COVID-19 vaccine. Overall study results and limits: Mapped onto spike, vaccine-associated CD4 TCRs spanned it and were dominant at 160-218 and 743-854. Clonal diversity was possibly underestimated, and white British individuals and females predominated among donors. It was only a handful of AZD1222 recipients who were seropositive at baseline. The study sampled repertoires only after the peak T cell response.

V was trimmed by 5 bases and J by 0 bases, leaving 11 bases between them. Germline V lookup: CDR1 GTSNPN, CDR2 SVGIG (reference sequence). The CDR3 contains 15 residues. This table comes from immunoSEQ multiplex PCR, and its TCRdb copy is limited to in-frame clones, with some not included. The table lists approximately 80,000 clones, approximately 90% of them singletons. For this clone: The antigen remains unidentified.

The chain uses TRBV30 and TRBJ1-6; D is perhaps TRBD1 (6 bases). Sequenced here: peripheral blood, sampled on day 0 of AZD1222 vaccination. The TCR was taken from an adult in good health. Here the CDR3 reads CAWEGQSSYNSPLHF. The CDR3 nucleotides are TGTGCCTGGGAAGGACAGAGCTCCTATAATTCACCCCTCCACTTT.